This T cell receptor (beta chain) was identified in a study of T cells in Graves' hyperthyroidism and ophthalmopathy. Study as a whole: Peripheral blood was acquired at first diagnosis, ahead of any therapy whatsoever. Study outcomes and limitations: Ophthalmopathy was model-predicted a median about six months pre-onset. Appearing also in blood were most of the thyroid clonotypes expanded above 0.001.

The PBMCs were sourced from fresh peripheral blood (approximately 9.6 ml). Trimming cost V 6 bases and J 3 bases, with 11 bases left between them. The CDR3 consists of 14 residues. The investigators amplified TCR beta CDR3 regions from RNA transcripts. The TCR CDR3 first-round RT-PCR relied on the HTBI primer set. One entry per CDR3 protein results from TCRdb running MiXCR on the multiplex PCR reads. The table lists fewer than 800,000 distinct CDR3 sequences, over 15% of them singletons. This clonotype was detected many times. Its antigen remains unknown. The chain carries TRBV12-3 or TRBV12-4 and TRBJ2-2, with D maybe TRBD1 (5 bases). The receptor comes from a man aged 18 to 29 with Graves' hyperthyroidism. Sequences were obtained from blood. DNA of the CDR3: TGTGCCAGCAGCCAAAGACAGTACACCGGGGAGCTGTTTTTT. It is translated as CASSQRQYTGELFF.